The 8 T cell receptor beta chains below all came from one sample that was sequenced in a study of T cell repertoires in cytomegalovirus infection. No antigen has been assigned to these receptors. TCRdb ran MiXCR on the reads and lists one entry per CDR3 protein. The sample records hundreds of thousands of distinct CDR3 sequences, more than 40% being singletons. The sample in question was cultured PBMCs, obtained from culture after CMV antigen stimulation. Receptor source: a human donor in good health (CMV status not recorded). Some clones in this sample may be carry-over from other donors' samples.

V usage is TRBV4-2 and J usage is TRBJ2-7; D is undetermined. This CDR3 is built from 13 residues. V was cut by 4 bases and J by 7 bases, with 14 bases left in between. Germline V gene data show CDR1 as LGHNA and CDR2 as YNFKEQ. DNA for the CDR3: TGTGCCAGCAGCCCGAATATCAACCGAGAGCAGTACTTC. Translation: CASSPNINREQYF.

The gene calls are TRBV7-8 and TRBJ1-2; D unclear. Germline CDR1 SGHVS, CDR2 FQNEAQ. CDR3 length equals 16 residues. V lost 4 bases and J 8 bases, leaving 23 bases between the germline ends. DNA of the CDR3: TGTGCCAGCAGCTCATCCTGGATTCGGGTCGCCGGGGGCTACACCTTC. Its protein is CASSSSWIRVAGGYTF. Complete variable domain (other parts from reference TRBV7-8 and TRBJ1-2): GAGVSQSPRYKVAKRGQDVALRCDPISGHVSLFWYQQALGQGPEFLTYFQNEAQLDKSGLPSDRFFAERPEGSVSTLKIQRTQQEDSAVYLCASSSSWIRVAGGYTFGSGTRLTVV.

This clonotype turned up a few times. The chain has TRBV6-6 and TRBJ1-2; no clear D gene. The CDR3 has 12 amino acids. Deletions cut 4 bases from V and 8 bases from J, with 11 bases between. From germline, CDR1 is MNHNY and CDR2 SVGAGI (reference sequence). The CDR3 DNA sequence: TGTGCCAGCAGTTTACCAGAAACAGGCTACACCTTC. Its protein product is CASSLPETGYTF.

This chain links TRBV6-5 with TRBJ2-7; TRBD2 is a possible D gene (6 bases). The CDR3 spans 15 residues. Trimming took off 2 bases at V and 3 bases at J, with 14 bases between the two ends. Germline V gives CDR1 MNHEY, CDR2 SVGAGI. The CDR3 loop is CASSYRGLGGYEQYF. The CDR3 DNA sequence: TGTGCCAGCAGTTACCGGGGACTGGGGGGCTACGAGCAGTACTTC.

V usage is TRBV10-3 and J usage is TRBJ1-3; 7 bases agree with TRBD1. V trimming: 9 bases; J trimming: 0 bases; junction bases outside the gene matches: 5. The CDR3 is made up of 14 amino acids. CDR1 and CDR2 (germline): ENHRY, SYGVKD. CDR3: CAIRGTASGNTIYF. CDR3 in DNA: TGTGCCATTCGAGGGACAGCCTCTGGAAACACCATATATTTT.

The CDR3 reads CASSLKAGEYNEQFF. The CDR3 region has the DNA TGTGCCAGCAGCTTAAAAGCGGGGGAATACAATGAGCAGTTCTTC. J is TRBJ2-1 and V is TRBV11-2, with TRBD2 matching over 8 bases. V lost 2 bases, J lost 4 bases, and 4 bases stayed unmatched. Germline V gene sequence: CDR1 SGHAT, CDR2 FQNNGV. CDR3 length: 15 residues.

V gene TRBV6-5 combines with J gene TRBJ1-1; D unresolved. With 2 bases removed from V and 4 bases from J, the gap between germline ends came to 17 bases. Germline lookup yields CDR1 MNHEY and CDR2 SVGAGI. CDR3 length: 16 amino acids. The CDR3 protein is CASSYSRIRSATEAFF. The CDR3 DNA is TGTGCCAGCAGTTACAGCCGGATCCGGAGTGCCACTGAAGCTTTCTTT.

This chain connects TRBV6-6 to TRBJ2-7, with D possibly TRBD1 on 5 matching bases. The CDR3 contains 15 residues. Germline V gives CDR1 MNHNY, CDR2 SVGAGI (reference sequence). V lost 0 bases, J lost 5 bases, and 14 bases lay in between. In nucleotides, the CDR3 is TGTGCCAGCAGTTACTCGGATAGGGCACAGGACGAGCAGTACTTC. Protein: CASSYSDRAQDEQYF.